These T cell receptor beta chains were read from a single sample in a study of blood T cell repertoires in COVID-19. Assay used: immunoSEQ multiplex PCR; TCRdb lists only in-frame clones, some missing. The sample lists around 220,000 clones, about 88% occurring once. Source material: peripheral blood. The receptor set was obtained from a woman aged 45 to 65 with COVID-19, enrolled during active disease. The CDR3 runs from the conserved cysteine through the conserved F or W. A D gene is named only where the DNA matches it firmly. A row's size may be missing; if present it is once, few, many or a size class.

D	size	J	V	CDR3	DNA
.	.	TRBJ2-3	TRBV11-2	CASSLGLMGDTQYF	TGTGCCAGCAGCTTAGGACTTATGGGAGATACGCAGTATTTT
TRBD2	.	TRBJ2-2	TRBV23-1	CASRQRGTNTGELFF	TGCGCCAGCAGGCAGCGGGGGACGAACACCGGGGAGCTGTTTTTT
.	.	TRBJ2-1	TRBV19	CASSISGRGGPSSYNEQFF	TGTGCCAGTAGTATAAGCGGTCGCGGGGGCCCGAGCTCCTACAATGAGCAGTTCTTC
.	.	TRBJ2-2	TRBV6-2/TRBV6-3	CASSFVRGGPNTGELFF	TGTGCCAGCAGTTTCGTTCGCGGGGGCCCGAACACCGGGGAGCTGTTTTTT
.	few	TRBJ1-5	TRBV24-1	CATSPEGGNQPQHF	TGTGCCACCAGCCCGGAAGGGGGCAATCAGCCCCAGCATTTT
TRBD1	.	TRBJ2-7	TRBV4-3	CASSQGQGATYEQYF	TGCGCCAGCAGCCAAGGACAGGGGGCTACCTACGAGCAGTACTTC
.	.	TRBJ1-3	TRBV7-2	CASSLGGVGHSGNTIYF	TGTGCCAGCAGCTTAGGGGGGGTAGGCCACTCTGGAAACACCATATATTTT
TRBD2	.	TRBJ2-7	TRBV5-8	CASSLVQRGGSQYF	TGTGCCAGCAGCTTGGTCCAGCGGGGGGGATCGCAGTACTTC
TRBD1	.	TRBJ2-7	TRBV6-4	CASSPGQGWEQYF	TGTGCCAGCAGTCCCGGACAGGGGTGGGAGCAGTACTTC
TRBD1	.	TRBJ1-3	TRBV27	CASSPAWTGNTIYF	TGTGCCAGCAGCCCAGCTTGGACAGGCAACACCATATATTTT
.	.	TRBJ2-2	TRBV2	CASTQYTGELFF	TGTGCCAGCACCCAATACACCGGGGAGCTGTTTTTT
TRBD2	.	TRBJ2-2	TRBV2	CASSETGRGTGELFF	TGTGCCAGCAGTGAAACGGGGAGGGGAACCGGGGAGCTGTTTTTT